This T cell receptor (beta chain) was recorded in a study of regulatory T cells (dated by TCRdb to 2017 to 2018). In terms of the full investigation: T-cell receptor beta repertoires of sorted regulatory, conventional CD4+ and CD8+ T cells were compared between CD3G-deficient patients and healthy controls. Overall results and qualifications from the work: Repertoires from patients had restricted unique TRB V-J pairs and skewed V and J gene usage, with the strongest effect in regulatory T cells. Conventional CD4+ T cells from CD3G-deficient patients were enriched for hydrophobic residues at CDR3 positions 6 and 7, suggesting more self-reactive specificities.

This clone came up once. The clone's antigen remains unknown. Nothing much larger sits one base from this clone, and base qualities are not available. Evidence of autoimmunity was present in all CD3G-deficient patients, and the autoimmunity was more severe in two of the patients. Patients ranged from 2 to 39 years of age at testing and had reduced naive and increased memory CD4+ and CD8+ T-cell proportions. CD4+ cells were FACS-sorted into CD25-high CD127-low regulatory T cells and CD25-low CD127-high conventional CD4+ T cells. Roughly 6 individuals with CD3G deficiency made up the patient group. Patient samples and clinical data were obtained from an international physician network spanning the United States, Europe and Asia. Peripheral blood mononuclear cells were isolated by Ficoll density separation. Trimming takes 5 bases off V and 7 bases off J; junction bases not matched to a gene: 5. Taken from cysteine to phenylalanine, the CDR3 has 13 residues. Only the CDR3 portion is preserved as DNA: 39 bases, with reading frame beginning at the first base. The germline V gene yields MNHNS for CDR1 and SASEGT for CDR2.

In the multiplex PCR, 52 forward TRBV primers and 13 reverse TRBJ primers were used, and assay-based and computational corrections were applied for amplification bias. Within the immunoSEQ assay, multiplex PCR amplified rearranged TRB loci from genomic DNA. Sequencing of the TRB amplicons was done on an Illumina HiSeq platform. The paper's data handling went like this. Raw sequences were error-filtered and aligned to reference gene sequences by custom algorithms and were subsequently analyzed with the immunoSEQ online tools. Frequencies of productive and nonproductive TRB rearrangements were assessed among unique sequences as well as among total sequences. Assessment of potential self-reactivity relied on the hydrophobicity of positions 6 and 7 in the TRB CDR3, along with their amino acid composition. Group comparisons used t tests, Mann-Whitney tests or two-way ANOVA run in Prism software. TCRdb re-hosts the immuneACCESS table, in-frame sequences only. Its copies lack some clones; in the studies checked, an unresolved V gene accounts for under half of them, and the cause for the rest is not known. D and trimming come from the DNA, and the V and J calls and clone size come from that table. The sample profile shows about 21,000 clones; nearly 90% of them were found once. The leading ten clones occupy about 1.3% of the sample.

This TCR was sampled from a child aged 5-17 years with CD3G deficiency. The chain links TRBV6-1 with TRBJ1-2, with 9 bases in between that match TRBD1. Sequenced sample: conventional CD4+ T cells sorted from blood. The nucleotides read TGTGCCAGCAGTAAATACAGGGGGCCTGGCTACACCTTC. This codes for CASSKYRGPGYTF.